Described below is a single T cell receptor (beta chain) sequence and its context. What it recognizes is unknown. The repertoire was sequenced with immunoSEQ multiplex PCR; TCRdb's copy has only in-frame clones and lacks some. The sample contains under 20,000 clones, 70% to 90% of which appear only once. The data originate from a study of OX40 agonist ivuxolimab in advanced cancers. Looking at the study overall: As their treatment, patients were administered ivuxolimab, an agonistic anti-OX40 (CD134) antibody. Overall study results and limits: Among the nonresponders, some also had low normalized T-cell clonal expansion.

Germline V gene sequence: CDR1 SGHRS, CDR2 YFSETQ. The CDR3 length is 16 residues. V lost 5 bases and J lost 4, with 21 bases in between. This material consisted of CD4+ or CD8+ T cells sorted from blood, taken in a trial of the OX40 agonist ivuxolimab. This receptor was taken from an adult with an advanced solid tumor such as melanoma, head and neck, liver or kidney cancer. V and J are TRBV5-1 and TRBJ1-1, with a tentative D call TRBD1 (6 bases). The CDR3 is CASRQTGTPEVTEAFF. The CDR3 coding sequence is TGCGCCAGCAGGCAAACCGGGACACCGGAGGTCACTGAAGCTTTCTTT.